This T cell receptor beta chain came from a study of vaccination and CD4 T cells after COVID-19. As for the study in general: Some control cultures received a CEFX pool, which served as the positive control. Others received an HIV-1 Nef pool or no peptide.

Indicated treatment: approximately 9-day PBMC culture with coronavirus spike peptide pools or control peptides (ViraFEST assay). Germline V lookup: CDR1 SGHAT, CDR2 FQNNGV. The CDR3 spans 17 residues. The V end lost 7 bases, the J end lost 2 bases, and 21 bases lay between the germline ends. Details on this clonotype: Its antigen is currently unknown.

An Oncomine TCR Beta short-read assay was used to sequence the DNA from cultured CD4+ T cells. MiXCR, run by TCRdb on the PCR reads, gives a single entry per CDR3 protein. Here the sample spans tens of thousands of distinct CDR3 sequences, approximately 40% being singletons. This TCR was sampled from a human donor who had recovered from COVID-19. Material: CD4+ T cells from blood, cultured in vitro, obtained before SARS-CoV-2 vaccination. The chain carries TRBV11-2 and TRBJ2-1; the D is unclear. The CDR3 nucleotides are TGTGCCAGCACCGAAACTCCTACCCCAGTCCCCTACAATGAGCAGTTCTTC. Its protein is CASTETPTPVPYNEQFF.